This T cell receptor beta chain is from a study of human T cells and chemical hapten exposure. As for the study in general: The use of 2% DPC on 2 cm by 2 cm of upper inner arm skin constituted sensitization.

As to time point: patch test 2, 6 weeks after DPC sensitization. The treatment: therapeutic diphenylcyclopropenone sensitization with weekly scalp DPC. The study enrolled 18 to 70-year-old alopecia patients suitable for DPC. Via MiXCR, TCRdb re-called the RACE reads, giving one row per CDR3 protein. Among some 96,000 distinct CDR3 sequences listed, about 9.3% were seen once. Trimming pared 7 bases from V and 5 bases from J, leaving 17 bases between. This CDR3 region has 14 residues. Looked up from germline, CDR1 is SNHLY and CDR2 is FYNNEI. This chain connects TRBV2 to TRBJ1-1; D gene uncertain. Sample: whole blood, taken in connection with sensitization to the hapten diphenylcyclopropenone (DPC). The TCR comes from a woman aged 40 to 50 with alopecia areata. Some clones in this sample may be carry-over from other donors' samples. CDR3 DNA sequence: TGTGCCAGCACGCGGACCCAGGAGAGTACTGAAGCTTTCTTT. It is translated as CASTRTQESTEAFF.